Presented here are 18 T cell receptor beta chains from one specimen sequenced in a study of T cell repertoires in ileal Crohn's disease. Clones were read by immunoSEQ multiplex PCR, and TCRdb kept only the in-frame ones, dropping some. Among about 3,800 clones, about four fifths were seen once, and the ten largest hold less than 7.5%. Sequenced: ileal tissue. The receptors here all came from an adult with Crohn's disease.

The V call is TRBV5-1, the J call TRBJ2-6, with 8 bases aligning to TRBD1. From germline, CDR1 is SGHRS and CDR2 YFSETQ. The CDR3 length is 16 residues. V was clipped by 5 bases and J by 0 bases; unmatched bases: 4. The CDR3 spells CASRGQDPSGANVLTF. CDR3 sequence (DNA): TGCGCCAGCAGGGGACAGGACCCCTCTGGGGCCAACGTCCTGACTTTC.

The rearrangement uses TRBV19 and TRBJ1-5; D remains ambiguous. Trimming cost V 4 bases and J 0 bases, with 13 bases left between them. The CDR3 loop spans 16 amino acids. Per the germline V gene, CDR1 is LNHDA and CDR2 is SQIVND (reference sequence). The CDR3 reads CASSSRTEDSNQPQHF. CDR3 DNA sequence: TGTGCCAGTAGTAGCCGGACGGAGGATAGCAATCAGCCCCAGCATTTT.

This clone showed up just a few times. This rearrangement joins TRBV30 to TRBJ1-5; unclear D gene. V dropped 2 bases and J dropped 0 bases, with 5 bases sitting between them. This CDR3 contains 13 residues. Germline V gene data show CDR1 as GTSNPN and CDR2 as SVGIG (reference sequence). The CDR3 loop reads CAWSSGSNQPQHF. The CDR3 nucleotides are TGTGCCTGGAGTTCAGGTAGCAATCAGCCCCAGCATTTT.

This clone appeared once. The CDR3 nucleotides read TGTGCCAGCAGTTTCTACAGCCCCTACAATGAGCAGTTCTTC. Translating gives CASSFYSPYNEQFF. This rearrangement joins TRBV27 to TRBJ2-1, with D unclear. This CDR3 is built from 14 residues. The germline V gene encodes CDR1 MNHEY and CDR2 SMNVEV (reference sequence). Between the trimmed V and J ends, which lost 3 bases and 2 bases, there was a span of 8 bases.

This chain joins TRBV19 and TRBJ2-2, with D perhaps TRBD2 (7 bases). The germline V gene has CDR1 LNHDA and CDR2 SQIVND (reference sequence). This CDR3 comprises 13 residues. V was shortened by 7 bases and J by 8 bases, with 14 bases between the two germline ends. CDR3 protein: CASTAGAAGELFF. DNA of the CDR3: TGTGCCAGTACCGCGGGGGCCGCTGGGGAGCTGTTTTTT.

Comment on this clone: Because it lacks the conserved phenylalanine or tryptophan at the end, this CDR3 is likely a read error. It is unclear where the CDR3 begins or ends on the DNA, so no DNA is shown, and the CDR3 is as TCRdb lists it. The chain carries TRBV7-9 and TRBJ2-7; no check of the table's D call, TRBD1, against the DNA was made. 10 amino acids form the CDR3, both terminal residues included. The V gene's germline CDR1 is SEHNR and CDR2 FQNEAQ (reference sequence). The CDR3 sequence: CASSPDRENL.

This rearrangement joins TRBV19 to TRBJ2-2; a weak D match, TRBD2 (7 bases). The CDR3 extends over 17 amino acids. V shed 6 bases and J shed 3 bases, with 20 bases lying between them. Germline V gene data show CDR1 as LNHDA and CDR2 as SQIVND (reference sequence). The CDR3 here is CASRPYGGRFDTGELFF. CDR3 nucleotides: TGTGCCAGTAGACCTTACGGGGGGCGGTTCGACACCGGGGAGCTGTTTTTT.

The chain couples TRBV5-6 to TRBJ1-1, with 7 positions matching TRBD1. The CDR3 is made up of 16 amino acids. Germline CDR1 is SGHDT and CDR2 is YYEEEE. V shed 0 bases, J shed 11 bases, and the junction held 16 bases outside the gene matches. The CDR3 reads CASSLAEKGAAGYAFF. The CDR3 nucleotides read TGTGCCAGCAGCTTGGCCGAAAAGGGGGCGGCGGGCTACGCTTTCTTT.

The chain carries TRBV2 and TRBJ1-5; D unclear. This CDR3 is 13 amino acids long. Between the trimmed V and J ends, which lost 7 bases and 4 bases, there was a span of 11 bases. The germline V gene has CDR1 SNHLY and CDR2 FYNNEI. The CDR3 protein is CASMGSPNQPQHF. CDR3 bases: TGTGCCAGCATGGGCAGTCCTAATCAGCCCCAGCATTTT.

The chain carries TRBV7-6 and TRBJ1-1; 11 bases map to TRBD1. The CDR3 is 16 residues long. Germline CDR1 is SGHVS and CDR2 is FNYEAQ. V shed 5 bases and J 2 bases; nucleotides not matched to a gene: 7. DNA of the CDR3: TGTGCCAGCAGCCCCGGGACAGGGGGTTTTAACACTGAAGCTTTCTTT. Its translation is CASSPGTGGFNTEAFF.

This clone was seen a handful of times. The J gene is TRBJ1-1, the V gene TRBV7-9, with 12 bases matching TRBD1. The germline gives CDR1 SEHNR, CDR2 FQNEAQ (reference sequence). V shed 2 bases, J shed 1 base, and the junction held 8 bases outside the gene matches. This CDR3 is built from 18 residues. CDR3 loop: CASSLSIGTGGKNTEAFF. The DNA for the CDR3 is TGTGCCAGCAGCTTAAGTATCGGGACAGGGGGCAAGAACACTGAAGCTTTCTTT.

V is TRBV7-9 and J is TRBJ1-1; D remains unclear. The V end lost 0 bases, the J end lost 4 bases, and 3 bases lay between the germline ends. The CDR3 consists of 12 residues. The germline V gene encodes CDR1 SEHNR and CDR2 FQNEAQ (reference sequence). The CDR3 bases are TGTGCCAGCAGCTTAGCTCTCACTGAAGCTTTCTTT. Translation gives CASSLALTEAFF.

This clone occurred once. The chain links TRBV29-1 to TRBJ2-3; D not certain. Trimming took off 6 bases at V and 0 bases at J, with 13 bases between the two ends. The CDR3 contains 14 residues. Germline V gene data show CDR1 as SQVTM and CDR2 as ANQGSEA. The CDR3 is CSVVPGSSTDTQYF. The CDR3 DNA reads TGCAGCGTGGTGCCAGGATCTAGCACAGATACGCAGTATTTT.

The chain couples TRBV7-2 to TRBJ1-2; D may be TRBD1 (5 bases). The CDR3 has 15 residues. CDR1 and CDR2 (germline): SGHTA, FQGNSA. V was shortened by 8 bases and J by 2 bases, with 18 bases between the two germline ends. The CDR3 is CASVLIGGINYGYTF. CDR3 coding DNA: TGTGCCAGCGTGTTAATCGGGGGAATCAACTATGGCTACACCTTC.

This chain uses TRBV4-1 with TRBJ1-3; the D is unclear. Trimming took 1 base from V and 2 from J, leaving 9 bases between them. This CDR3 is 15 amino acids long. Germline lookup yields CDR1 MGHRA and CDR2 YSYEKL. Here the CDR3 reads CASSQARLAGNTIYF. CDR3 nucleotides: TGCGCCAGCAGCCAAGCCCGGCTAGCTGGAAACACCATATATTTT.

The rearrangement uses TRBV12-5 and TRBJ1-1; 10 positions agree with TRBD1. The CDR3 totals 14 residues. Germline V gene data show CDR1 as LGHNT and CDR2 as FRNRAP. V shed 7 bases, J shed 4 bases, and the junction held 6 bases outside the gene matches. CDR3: CASALGQGITEAFF. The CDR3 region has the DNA TGTGCTAGTGCCTTGGGACAGGGGATCACTGAAGCTTTCTTT. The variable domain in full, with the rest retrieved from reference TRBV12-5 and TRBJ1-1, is DARVTQTPRHKVTEMGQEVTMRCQPILGHNTVFWYRQTMMQGLELLAYFRNRAPLDDSGMPKDRFSAEMPDATLATLKIQPSEPRDSAVYFCASALGQGITEAFFGQGTRLTVV.

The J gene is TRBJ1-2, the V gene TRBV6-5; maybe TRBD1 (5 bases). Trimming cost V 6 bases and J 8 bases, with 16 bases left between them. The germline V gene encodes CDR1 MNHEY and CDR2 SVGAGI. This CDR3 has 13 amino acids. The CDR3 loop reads CASRVRDLGGYTF. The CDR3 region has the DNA TGTGCCAGCAGAGTCCGGGACTTAGGAGGCTACACCTTC.

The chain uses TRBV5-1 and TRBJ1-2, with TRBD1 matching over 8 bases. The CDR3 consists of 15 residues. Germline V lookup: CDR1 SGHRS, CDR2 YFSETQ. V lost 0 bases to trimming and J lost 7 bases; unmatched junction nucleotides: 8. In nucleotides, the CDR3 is TGCGCCAGCAGCTTGGAGGGCCCCAGGGGGCTTGGCTACACCTTC. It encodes CASSLEGPRGLGYTF.